The source of this TCR beta chain is a study of blood T cells in healthy people across ages. Study-level information: The template switching approach captured approximately one barcoded beta molecule for every two T cells.

The CDR3 is 14 residues long. Germline V gene data show CDR1 as MGHDK and CDR2 as SYGVNS. Concerning this clonotype itself: Germline is not matched at one junction end, which may reflect a read error.

A J-beta primer mix and a sample-barcoded 5' primer were used in a second PCR of about 7 to 12 cycles. Via MiXCR, TCRdb re-called the 5' RACE reads, giving one row per CDR3 protein. Of around 1,100,000 distinct CDR3 sequences listed, around two fifths are singletons. Each donor supplied ten milliliters of peripheral blood. The sequenced material came from blood. This receptor was obtained from a man between 18 and 29 years old in good health. The V and J genes are TRBV25-1 and TRBJ2-3; no firm D call. The CDR3 region is CAGSESHITDTQYF. CDR3 nucleotides: TGTGCCGGCAGTGAATCGCACATCACAGATACGCAGTATTTT.